This T cell receptor (beta chain) was documented in a study of blood T cell repertoires in COVID-19. At the level of the study: The cDNA or gDNA used as material had been derived from T cells, B-cell-depleted T cells, or PBMCs.

Note on this clone: The same CDR3 is also encoded by other DNA sequences in this sample.

V gave up 3 bases and J gave up 5 bases; unmatched junction bases: 2. CDR3 length: 13 residues. Germline V gives CDR1 SEHNR, CDR2 FQNEAQ (reference sequence). Per the original data handling: The authors estimated nucleated cell counts from reference gene primer amplification. The repertoire was sequenced with immunoSEQ multiplex PCR; TCRdb's copy has only in-frame clones and lacks some. That table is the source of V, J and clone size, and D and trimming were worked out from the DNA. Seen here are roughly 500,000 clones, roughly 90% observed once, and the top ten hold approximately 1.8%. Cohort placement rested on clinical history that participants reported themselves.

The chain carries TRBV7-9 and TRBJ1-1; 8 bases map to TRBD1. Source material: PBMCs or T cells enriched from blood (not recorded which). The TCR originated in a woman aged 40 to 50 who had recovered from COVID-19. This chain's CDR3 is CASSLTGDTEAFF. The DNA of the CDR3 is TGTGCCAGCAGCTTGACAGGGGATACTGAAGCTTTCTTT.